The 27 T cell receptor beta chains in this list originate from one sample, sequenced in a study of T cells after somatic rescue of genetic block. Data came from immunoSEQ multiplex PCR; TCRdb stores just in-frame clones and leaves some out. There are about 70,000 clones in the sample; about 92% occur only once, and 3% lies in the top ten. The sample was peripheral blood mononuclear cells (PBMCs). These receptor sequences come from a man in his forties.

The chain joins TRBV6-6 to TRBJ1-1; no definite D call. V was cut by 2 bases and J by 10 bases, with 11 bases left in between. The CDR3 length is 12 residues. Germline CDR1 is MNHNY and CDR2 is SVGAGI (reference sequence). As DNA, the CDR3 is TGTGCCAGCAGTTACGACGGCGTGGGAGCTTTCTTT. It is translated as CASSYDGVGAFF.

The chain combines TRBV9 with TRBJ1-3; maybe TRBD1 (5 bases). Per germline, CDR1 SGDLS and CDR2 YYNGEE. V shed 7 bases and J shed 0 bases, with 17 bases lying between them. The CDR3 covers 16 residues. The CDR3 sequence: CASGEGFGYSGNTIYF. CDR3 nucleotides: TGTGCCAGCGGCGAGGGGTTCGGCTACTCTGGAAACACCATATATTTT.

V gene TRBV10-2 combines with J gene TRBJ2-1; the match to TRBD2 covers 7 bases. With V trimmed by 6 bases and J by 15 bases, 11 bases remained unmatched. This CDR3 spans 12 amino acids. Germline assignment: CDR1 WSHSY and CDR2 SAAADI. CDR3 sequence: CASSPPGREVFF. For the CDR3, the DNA is TGCGCCAGCAGCCCCCCAGGTCGGGAGGTGTTCTTC.

The chain joins TRBV4-3 to TRBJ2-5; D is perhaps TRBD2 (6 bases). The CDR3 spans 13 residues. Germline CDR1 is LGHNA and CDR2 is YSLEER. Trimming stripped 4 bases from V and 10 bases from J, with 16 bases between. For the CDR3, the DNA is TGCGCCAGCAGCCGGGGGACGGAGGGCAGCCAGTACTTC. The encoded protein is CASSRGTEGSQYF.

The chain employs TRBV5-4 and TRBJ1-1, with a tentative D call TRBD1 (5 bases). CDR1 and CDR2 from the germline V gene are SGHNT and YYREEE (reference sequence). The V end lost 5 bases, the J end lost 5 bases, and 13 bases lay between the germline ends. CDR3 length equals 13 residues. The CDR3 here is CASSPTGRTEAFF. DNA of the CDR3: TGTGCCAGCAGTCCCACAGGTAGAACTGAAGCTTTCTTT.

The rearrangement uses TRBV5-1 and TRBJ2-7; TRBD1 matches 7 bases. With 3 bases clipped from V and 4 bases from J, the junction kept 4 bases outside the gene matches. Germline V gene data show CDR1 as SGHRS and CDR2 as YFSETQ. This CDR3 is built from 13 residues. This CDR3 is CASSWGQLYEQYF. The CDR3, as DNA: TGCGCCAGCAGCTGGGGACAGCTATACGAGCAGTACTTC.

The V and J genes are TRBV11-2 and TRBJ2-7; TRBD2 might be the D (6 bases). Germline-derived CDR1 and CDR2 are SGHAT and FQNNGV. The CDR3 runs 13 residues. The V gene lost 4 bases and the J gene lost 7 bases, with 14 bases spanning the gap. The CDR3 protein is CASSYGGVGEQYF. CDR3 DNA: TGTGCCAGCAGCTACGGGGGTGTTGGAGAGCAGTACTTC.

The chain is built from TRBV5-1 and TRBJ1-3, with D possibly matching TRBD1 (5 bases). The CDR3 contains 17 residues. Germline CDR1 SGHRS, CDR2 YFSETQ. V was trimmed by 2 bases and J by 7 bases, leaving 22 bases between them. This CDR3 reads CASSLRPIGGGENTIYF. For the CDR3, the DNA is TGCGCCAGCAGCTTACGGCCTATCGGCGGGGGAGAGAACACCATATATTTT. The full variable domain, with the rest looked up from reference TRBV5-1 and TRBJ1-3, is KAGVTQTPRYLIKTRGQQVTLSCSPISGHRSVSWYQQTPGQGLQFLFEYFSETQRNKGNFPGRFSGRQFSNSRSEMNVSTLELGDSALYLCASSLRPIGGGENTIYFGEGSWLTVV.

The chain has TRBV27 and TRBJ2-7; D remains unclear. With 3 bases removed from V and 2 bases from J, the gap between germline ends came to 11 bases. Germline loops: CDR1 MNHEY, CDR2 SMNVEV (reference sequence). The CDR3 runs to 14 residues. The CDR3 DNA follows: TGTGCCAGCAGTTTCGGTTTGGCGACCTACGAGCAGTACTTC. It specifies CASSFGLATYEQYF.

This rearrangement joins TRBV12-5 to TRBJ2-3; the D gene is possibly TRBD1 (5 bases). CDR1 is LGHNT, CDR2 FRNRAP, per germline. This CDR3 has 16 amino acids. Trimming took 1 base from V and 2 from J, leaving 13 bases between them. The DNA of the CDR3 is TGTGCTAGTGGTTTGGGTACAGGAGTATACACAGATACGCAGTATTTT. Protein: CASGLGTGVYTDTQYF.

The chain employs TRBV19 and TRBJ2-7; tentatively, D is TRBD1 (6 bases). Germline V gives CDR1 LNHDA, CDR2 SQIVND (reference sequence). The CDR3 totals 14 residues. V was trimmed by 3 bases and J by 2 bases, leaving 11 bases between them. CDR3 sequence reads: CASSMGDKTYEQYF. The CDR3 bases are TGTGCCAGTAGTATGGGGGACAAGACCTACGAGCAGTACTTC.

V is TRBV2 and J is TRBJ2-3, with D perhaps TRBD1 (5 bases). Trimming removed 6 bases from V and 1 base from J, with 17 bases in between. This CDR3 is built from 16 residues. Germline values: CDR1 SNHLY, CDR2 FYNNEI. The CDR3 here is CASRALASQGTDTQYF. The CDR3 nucleotides are TGTGCCAGCAGAGCACTGGCATCACAGGGCACAGATACGCAGTATTTT.

V usage is TRBV27 and J usage is TRBJ2-7; 8 positions agree with TRBD1. V lost 2 bases to trimming and J lost 4 bases; unmatched junction nucleotides: 7. CDR1 and CDR2 from the germline V gene are MNHEY and SMNVEV (reference sequence). This CDR3 comprises 15 residues. CDR3 bases: TGTGCCAGCAGTTTACACGGACAGGGCCCATACGAGCAGTACTTC. It yields the protein CASSLHGQGPYEQYF.

The gene calls are TRBV2 and TRBJ2-7; no clear D. The CDR3 is 13 amino acids. The V gene's germline CDR1 is SNHLY and CDR2 FYNNEI. The V end was cut by 2 bases, the J end by 2 bases, with 7 bases between. The CDR3 loop is CASSERQTYEQYF. The CDR3 region has the DNA TGTGCCAGCAGTGAACGGCAGACCTACGAGCAGTACTTC. The full variable domain, in which reference TRBV2 and TRBJ2-7 provide the parts outside the CDR3, is EPEVTQTPSHQVTQMGQEVILRCVPISNHLYFYWYRQILGQKVEFLVSFYNNEISEKSEIFDDQFSVERPDGSNFTLKIRSTKLEDSAMYFCASSERQTYEQYFGPGTRLTVT.

V and J are TRBV6-6 and TRBJ2-5; 7 bases agree with TRBD2. Germline CDR1 is MNHNY and CDR2 is SVGAGI (reference sequence). The CDR3 sequence is 13 residues long. The junction had 2 bases not matched to a gene; V was cut back by 5 bases and J by 2 bases. The CDR3 sequence: CASSGGGQETQYF. The CDR3 region has the DNA TGTGCCAGCAGTGGGGGAGGGCAAGAGACCCAGTACTTC.

This chain joins TRBV18 and TRBJ2-4, with D uncertain. The CDR3 runs to 15 residues. Trimming stripped 0 bases from V and 5 bases from J, with 11 bases between. Germline loops: CDR1 KGHSH, CDR2 LQKENI. The CDR3 is CASSPPNTEENIQYF. CDR3 coding DNA: TGTGCCAGCTCACCACCGAACACGGAAGAAAACATTCAGTACTTC. The full variable domain, in which reference TRBV18 and TRBJ2-4 provide the parts outside the CDR3, is NAGVMQNPRHLVRRRGQEARLRCSPMKGHSHVYWYRQLPEEGLKFMVYLQKENIIDESGMPKERFSAEFPKEGPSILRIQQVVRGDSAAYFCASSPPNTEENIQYFGAGTRLSVL.

The J gene is TRBJ2-1, the V gene TRBV5-1, with TRBD2 matching 15 bases. CDR3 size: 16 residues. Germline V gives CDR1 SGHRS, CDR2 YFSETQ. V lost 4 bases and J lost 8; bases outside the gene matches: 7. The CDR3 is CASSVRTSGRVDEQFF. In DNA form, the CDR3 reads TGCGCCAGCAGCGTGAGGACTAGCGGGAGGGTAGATGAGCAGTTCTTC.

The chain employs TRBV2 and TRBJ2-1; weak D call: TRBD2 (5 bases). CDR1 and CDR2 from the germline V gene are SNHLY and FYNNEI. Trimming pared 2 bases from V and 5 bases from J, leaving 7 bases between. The CDR3 has 13 amino acids. The DNA of the CDR3 is TGTGCCAGCAGTGAACGGGGAAACAATGAGCAGTTCTTC. This gives the protein CASSERGNNEQFF. The full variable domain, rest sourced from reference TRBV2 and TRBJ2-1, is EPEVTQTPSHQVTQMGQEVILRCVPISNHLYFYWYRQILGQKVEFLVSFYNNEISEKSEIFDDQFSVERPDGSNFTLKIRSTKLEDSAMYFCASSERGNNEQFFGPGTRLTVL.

The chain employs TRBV10-2 and TRBJ2-1; D may correspond to TRBD1 or TRBD2 (6 bases each). The CDR3 length is 18 residues. Germline-derived CDR1 and CDR2 are WSHSY and SAAADI. V lost 5 bases, J lost 0 bases, and 20 bases lay in between. The CDR3 sequence is CASSTGLGGLSSYNEQFF. Written as DNA, the CDR3 is TGCGCCAGCAGTACCGGGCTGGGGGGCCTCAGCTCCTACAATGAGCAGTTCTTC.

J is TRBJ2-2 and V is TRBV19; D may correspond to TRBD1 or TRBD2 (5 bases each). Germline V CDR1 and CDR2: LNHDA, SQIVND (reference sequence). V shed 3 bases and J shed 0 bases, with 11 bases lying between them. This CDR3 has 16 residues. The DNA for the CDR3 is TGTGCCAGTAGTATGTGGGGGAAGTCGAACACCGGGGAGCTGTTTTTT. Translation gives CASSMWGKSNTGELFF.

This clone turned up a few times. The chain is built from TRBV19 and TRBJ1-5; weak D call: TRBD1 (6 bases). The V gene lost 5 bases and the J gene lost 4 bases, with 9 bases spanning the gap. This CDR3 contains 13 residues. Per germline, CDR1 LNHDA and CDR2 SQIVND (reference sequence). In DNA form, the CDR3 reads TGTGCCAGTAGTGCAGGGGAAAATCAGCCCCAGCATTTT. Its translation: CASSAGENQPQHF.

The sample holds one count of this clone. The rearrangement uses TRBV6-1 and TRBJ2-1; D is undetermined. CDR3 size: 10 residues. Germline loops: CDR1 MNHNS, CDR2 SASEGT. Between the trimmed V and J ends, which lost 7 bases and 9 bases, there was a span of 7 bases. The CDR3 coding sequence is TGTGCCAGCAATCTCGGTGAGCAGTTCTTC. Translation gives CASNLGEQFF.

The chain links TRBV5-8 to TRBJ2-5, with 11 nucleotides matching TRBD2. CDR3 length: 14 amino acids. Looked up from germline, CDR1 is SGHTS and CDR2 is YDEGEE. The ends lost 5 bases at V and 4 bases at J; junction bases unmatched: 4. CDR3: CASRELAGVETQYF. Written as DNA, the CDR3 is TGTGCCAGCAGGGAACTAGCGGGAGTAGAGACCCAGTACTTC.

The J gene is TRBJ2-7, the V gene TRBV9; D may be TRBD2 (6 bases). Germline CDR1 reads SGDLS; CDR2 reads YYNGEE. Trimming took off 0 bases at V and 4 bases at J, with 14 bases between the two ends. The CDR3 length is 15 residues. The CDR3 coding sequence is TGTGCCAGCAGCGTAGATTGGGGGGTGCTTTACGAGCAGTACTTC. It yields the protein CASSVDWGVLYEQYF. Complete variable domain (other parts from reference TRBV9 and TRBJ2-7): DSGVTQTPKHLITATGQRVTLRCSPRSGDLSVYWYQQSLDQGLQFLIQYYNGEERAKGNILERFSAQQFPDLHSELNLSSLELGDSALYFCASSVDWGVLYEQYFGPGTRLTVT.

The V call is TRBV2, the J call TRBJ1-5; the D gene is possibly TRBD1 (6 bases). From germline, CDR1 is SNHLY and CDR2 FYNNEI. The CDR3 loop spans 16 amino acids. Trimming pared 10 bases from V and 4 bases from J, leaving 23 bases between. The CDR3 is CATSPQGWGMNQPQHF. CDR3 in DNA: TGTGCCACGAGCCCACAGGGCTGGGGGATGAATCAGCCCCAGCATTTT.

The V gene is TRBV2, the J gene TRBJ2-7; a weak D match, TRBD1 (6 bases). V was clipped by 6 bases and J by 7 bases, with 19 bases between them. This CDR3 has 14 amino acids. Per the germline V gene, CDR1 is SNHLY and CDR2 is FYNNEI. The CDR3: CASREQGPVPEQYF. CDR3 in DNA: TGTGCCAGCAGAGAACAGGGTCCGGTCCCTGAGCAGTACTTC.

The chain uses TRBV28 and TRBJ2-5; D might be TRBD1 or TRBD2, each matching 7 bases. The CDR3 sequence is 17 residues long. Germline loops: CDR1 MDHEN, CDR2 SYDVKM. CDR3 coding DNA: TGTGCTAGGGAGGGGGACAGAACTTATTCCGCAGAGGAGACCCAGTACTTC. It codes for CAREGDRTYSAEETQYF. The whole variable domain, remainder taken from reference TRBV28 and TRBJ2-5, is DVKVTQSSRYLVKRTGEKVFLECVQDMDHENMFWYRQDPGLGLRLIYFSYDVKMKEKGDIPEGYSVSREKKERFSLILESASTNQTSMYLCAREGDRTYSAEETQYFGPGTRLLVL.